One sample yielded the 2 T cell receptor beta chains listed below, sequenced in a study of blood T cell repertoires in COVID-19. The assay was immunoSEQ multiplex PCR, and TCRdb's table has in-frame clones only and misses some. The sample holds about 200,000 clones; nearly 90% are singletons and the top ten take roughly 0.6%. Input material: peripheral blood. The receptors here all came from a man aged 45-65 years with acute or convalescent COVID-19.

V is TRBV28 and J is TRBJ1-4; D unresolved. The V end lost 7 bases, the J end lost 0 bases, and 9 bases lay between the germline ends. CDR3 size: 14 residues. Per germline, CDR1 MDHEN and CDR2 SYDVKM. In DNA form, the CDR3 reads TGTGCCAGCACGTCAGAAGCAACTAATGAAAAACTGTTTTTT. This translates into CASTSEATNEKLFF.

Comment on this clone: Distinct nucleotide sequences in the sample also encode this CDR3. The genes are TRBV5-1 and TRBJ1-1; 7 bases match TRBD1. After removal of 0 bases from V and 5 bases from J, the junction contained 4 bases not matched to a gene. This CDR3 spans 14 amino acids. Germline values: CDR1 SGHRS, CDR2 YFSETQ. In DNA form, the CDR3 reads TGCGCCAGCAGCTTGGGACAGGGACATACTGAAGCTTTCTTT. Its translation is CASSLGQGHTEAFF.